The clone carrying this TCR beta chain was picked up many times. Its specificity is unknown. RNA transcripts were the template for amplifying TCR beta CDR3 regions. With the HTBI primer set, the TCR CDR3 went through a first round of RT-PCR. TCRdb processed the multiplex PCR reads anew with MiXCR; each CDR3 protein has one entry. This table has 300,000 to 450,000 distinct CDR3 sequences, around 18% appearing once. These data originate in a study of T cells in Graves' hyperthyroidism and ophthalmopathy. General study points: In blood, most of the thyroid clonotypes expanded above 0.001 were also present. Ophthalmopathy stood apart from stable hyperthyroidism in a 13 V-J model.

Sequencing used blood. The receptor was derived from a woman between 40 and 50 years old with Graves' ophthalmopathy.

The CDR3 DNA is TGTGCCAGTTCGACAGGGGCGAGATTCGAGCAGTACTTC. Translation gives CASSTGARFEQYF. This chain joins TRBV19 and TRBJ2-7; 8 nucleotides line up with TRBD1. Per germline, CDR1 LNHDA and CDR2 SQIVND (reference sequence). Unmatched junction bases numbered 9, after V lost 8 bases and J lost 6 bases. This CDR3 spans 13 amino acids.